This T cell receptor (beta chain) was documented in a study of vaccination and CD4 T cells after COVID-19 (dated by TCRdb to between 2021 and 2024). With respect to the entire study: Convalescent patients had a positive SARS-CoV-2 result on nasal swab PCR, and of these patients, fewer than ten had mild disease and one had severe disease. In the convalescent cohort there were six males and four females, among whom were two Hispanic individuals, seven Caucasians, two Asians and one multiracial person. Each participant got two doses of either the Pfizer-BioNTech BNT162b2 vaccine (n=8) or the Moderna mRNA-1273 vaccine (n=2). Post-COVID blood samples from convalescent patients were collected a median of around 100 days after diagnosis, with a range of about 35 to 180 days. Post-vaccine blood samples were taken a median of about 70 days after the second vaccine dose, with a range of 14 to 241 days. For stimulating the cultures, overlapping spike peptide pools were used, derived from SARS-CoV-2 as well as from the common cold coronaviruses HCoV-NL63, HCoV-OC43 and HCoV-229E. In control cultures, a CEFX viral epitope pool was used as positive control, an HIV-1 Nef peptide pool was used as negative control, or no peptide was added. The spike-specific CD4+ TCR repertoire was compared before and after mRNA vaccination in about nine COVID-19 convalescent patients and a few infection-naive healthy vaccine recipients. Broad study findings and their caveats: The study included relatively few convalescent patients and did not analyze early timepoints after natural infection. Among convalescent patients, a median about 87% of the SARS-CoV-2-reactive clones seen after vaccination appeared only after vaccination, which suggests priming specific to the vaccine. An increase in the median number of SARS-CoV-2-reactive clonotypes from 20 to 25 after infection to 38 after vaccination was observed, but the change was not found to be significant. Nearly all vaccine-specific clones in convalescent patients (304 of 307) were mono-reactive for SARS-CoV-2 spike rather than cross-reactive with common cold coronaviruses.

The treatment or condition label, as the study defines it: approximately 9-day PBMC culture with coronavirus spike peptide pools or control peptides (ViraFEST assay). The ViraFEST assay was used in the study, in which antigen-specific T cells were expanded with peptide pools and expanded clonotypes were subsequently identified by TCR sequencing. The convalescent patients' positive SARS-CoV-2 PCR tests were from March to December 2020, which was before the Alpha, Beta and Delta variants emerged in the United States. Each well held more than 1.5 million PBMCs cultured in IMDM containing roughly 5.4% human AB serum and around 9.2 IU/ml IL-2, with roughly 10 ug/ml peptide pools added. On days 3 and 7, half of the culture medium was replaced with fresh IL-2-containing medium. Once the cells had been in culture for ten to eleven days, the EasySep CD4+ T cell isolation kit was used to isolate CD4+ T cells by negative selection. Ficoll-Paque Plus gradient centrifugation was used to isolate PBMCs from whole blood, and the isolated PBMCs were then either used fresh or cryopreserved at -140C. Culture conditions were generally each tested in triplicate wells.

The library was built by means of PCR. DNA from cultured CD4+ T cells was subjected to TCR sequencing with the Oncomine TCR Beta short-read assay at the Johns Hopkins FTIC core. Genomic DNA was extracted from the cultured CD4+ T cells with the QIAamp micro DNA kit. Oncomine TCR Beta libraries made from cultured CD4+ T cells were pooled using unique dual indexes and sequenced on an Illumina iSeq 100. The published analysis was carried out like this. Non-productive sequences were removed, and CDR3s not starting with C, not ending with F or W, or shorter than 7 amino acids were discarded. Antigen-specific clonotypes were identified with the MANAFEST web application by comparing peptide-stimulated wells with reference and other culture wells. To be called positive, a clone needed an FDR below 0.05, an odds ratio above 5, and a productive frequency above 0.1% in at least two of three replicate wells. Clonotypes that were significantly expanded in both SARS-CoV-2 spike wells and at least one common cold coronavirus spike condition were defined as cross-reactive. Similarity between CDR3 sequences was evaluated in R version 3.6.1 using Levenshtein distances (stringdist) and unrooted phylogenetic trees (ape). TCRdb reanalyzed the raw reads on its own, using fastp at Q25 for trimming and MiXCR for clone calling, and kept in-frame beta chains. Identical CDR3 proteins give one entry, which carries the most common genes and DNA. The V and J calls reflect TCRdb's pipeline rather than the authors' work. This sample gives 10,000 to 15,000 distinct CDR3 sequences in total; roughly 54% of them show up just once. Under 30% of the sample is taken by the ten largest.

The CDR3 holds 15 amino acids from the cysteine to the phenylalanine. The entry retains the CDR3 DNA only, 45 bases that are in frame from base 1. V is pruned by 3 bases and J by 4 bases, leaving 8 bases of the junction without a gene match. The germline V gene (reference sequence) specifies LNHNV as CDR1 and YYDKDF as CDR2. As concerns this clonotype: The specificity of this receptor is unknown. Base qualities are not recorded, but no much larger clone differs from it by a single base.

Material: CD4+ T cells from blood, cultured in vitro. The TCR was taken from a human donor who had recovered from COVID-19. The chain uses TRBV15 and TRBJ2-5; 7 central nucleotides agree with TRBD1. The DNA sequence is given as TGTGCCACCAGCAGGGACTCAGGGGGTGGAGAGACCCAGTACTTC. Protein translation: CATSRDSGGGETQYF.